This T cell receptor (beta chain) is from a study of blood T cell repertoires in COVID-19. As for the study in general: COVID-19 samples from acute and convalescent phases originated in the United States, Italy and Spain. Nucleic acid was either cDNA or gDNA, and it came from T cells, B-cell-depleted T cells, or PBMCs.

In the study's own analysis: It was from reference gene primer amplification that nucleated cell counts were estimated. Profiled with immunoSEQ multiplex PCR; TCRdb holds only in-frame clones, not every one. V and J calls and clone size are as listed in that table; D and trimming were resolved from the DNA. The profile covers about 84,000 clones, with approximately 86% appearing a single time and roughly 28% taken by the ten largest. The CDR3 sequence is 13 residues long. With 5 bases clipped from V and 7 bases from J, the junction kept 6 bases outside the gene matches. CDR1 is MDHEN, CDR2 SYDVKM, per germline.

The J gene is TRBJ1-1, the V gene TRBV28, with TRBD1 matching 8 bases. Sequenced: peripheral blood. The TCR originated in a woman of 80 years or more with acute or convalescent COVID-19. The CDR3 loop is CASSPSGGLEAFF. The CDR3 bases are TGTGCCAGCAGTCCATCAGGGGGCCTTGAAGCTTTCTTT.